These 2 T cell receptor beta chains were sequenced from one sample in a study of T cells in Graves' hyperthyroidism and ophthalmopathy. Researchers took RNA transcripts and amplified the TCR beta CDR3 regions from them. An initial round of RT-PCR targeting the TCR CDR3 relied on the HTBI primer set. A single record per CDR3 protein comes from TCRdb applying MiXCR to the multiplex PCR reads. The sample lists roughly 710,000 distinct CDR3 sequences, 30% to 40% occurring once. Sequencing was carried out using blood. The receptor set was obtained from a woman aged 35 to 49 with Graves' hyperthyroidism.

CDR3 residues: CASSHRVSGTPAPEKLFF. DNA of the CDR3: TGCGCCAGCAGCCATAGAGTATCCGGGACCCCGGCCCCGGAAAAACTGTTTTTT. The rearrangement joins TRBV5-1 to TRBJ1-4, with D possibly matching TRBD1 (5 bases). This CDR3 is 18 amino acids long. The V end was cut by 4 bases, the J end by 8 bases, with 27 bases between. CDR1 and CDR2 from the germline V gene are SGHRS and YFSETQ.

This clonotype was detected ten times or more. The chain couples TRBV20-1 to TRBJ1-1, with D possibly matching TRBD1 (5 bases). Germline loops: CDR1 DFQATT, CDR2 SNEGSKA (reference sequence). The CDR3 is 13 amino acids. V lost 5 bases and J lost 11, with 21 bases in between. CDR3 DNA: TGCAGTGCTCTTCCTTGGGCAGGGAAGGTCGCTTTCTTT. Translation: CSALPWAGKVAFF.